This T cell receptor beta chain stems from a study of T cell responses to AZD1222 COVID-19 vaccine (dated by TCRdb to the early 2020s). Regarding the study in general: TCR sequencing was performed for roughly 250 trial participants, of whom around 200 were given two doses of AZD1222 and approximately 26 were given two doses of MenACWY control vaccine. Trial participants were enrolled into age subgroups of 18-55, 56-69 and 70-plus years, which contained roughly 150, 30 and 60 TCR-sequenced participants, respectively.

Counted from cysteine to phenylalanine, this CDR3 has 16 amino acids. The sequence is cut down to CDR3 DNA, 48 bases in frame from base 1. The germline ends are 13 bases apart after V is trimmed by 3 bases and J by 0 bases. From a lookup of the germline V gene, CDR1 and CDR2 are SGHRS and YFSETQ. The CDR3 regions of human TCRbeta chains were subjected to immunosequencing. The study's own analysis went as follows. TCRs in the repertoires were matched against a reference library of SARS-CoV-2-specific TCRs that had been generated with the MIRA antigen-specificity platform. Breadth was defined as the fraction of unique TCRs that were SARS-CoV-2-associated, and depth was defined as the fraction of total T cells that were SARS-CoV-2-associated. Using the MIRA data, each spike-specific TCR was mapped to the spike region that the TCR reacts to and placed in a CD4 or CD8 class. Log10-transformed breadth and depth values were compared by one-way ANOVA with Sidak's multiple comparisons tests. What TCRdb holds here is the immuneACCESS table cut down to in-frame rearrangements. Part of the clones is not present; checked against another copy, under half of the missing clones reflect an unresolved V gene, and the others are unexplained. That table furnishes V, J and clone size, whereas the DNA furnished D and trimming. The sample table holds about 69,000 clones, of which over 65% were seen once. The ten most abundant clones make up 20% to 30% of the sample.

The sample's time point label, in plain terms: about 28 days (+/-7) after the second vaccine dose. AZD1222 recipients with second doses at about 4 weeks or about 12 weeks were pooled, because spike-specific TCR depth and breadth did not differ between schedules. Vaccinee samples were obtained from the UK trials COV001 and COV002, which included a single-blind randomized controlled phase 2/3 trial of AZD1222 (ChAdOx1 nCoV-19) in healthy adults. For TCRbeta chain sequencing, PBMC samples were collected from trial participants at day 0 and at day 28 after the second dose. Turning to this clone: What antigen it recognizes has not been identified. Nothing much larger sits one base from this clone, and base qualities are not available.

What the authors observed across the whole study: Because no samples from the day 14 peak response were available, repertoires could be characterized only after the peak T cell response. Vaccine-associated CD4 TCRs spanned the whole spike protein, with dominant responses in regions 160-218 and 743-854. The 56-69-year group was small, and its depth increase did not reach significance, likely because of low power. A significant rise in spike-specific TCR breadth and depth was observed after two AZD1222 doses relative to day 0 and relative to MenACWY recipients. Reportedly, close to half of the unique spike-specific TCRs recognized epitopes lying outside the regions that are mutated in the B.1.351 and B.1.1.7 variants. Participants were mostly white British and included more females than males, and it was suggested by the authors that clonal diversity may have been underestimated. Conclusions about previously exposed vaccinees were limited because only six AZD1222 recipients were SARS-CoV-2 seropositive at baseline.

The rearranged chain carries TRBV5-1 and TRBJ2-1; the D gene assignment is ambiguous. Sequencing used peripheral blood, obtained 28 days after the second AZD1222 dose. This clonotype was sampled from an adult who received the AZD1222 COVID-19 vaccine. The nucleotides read TGCGCCAGCAGCTGGGAATTTTCCAGCTCCTACAATGAGCAGTTCTTC. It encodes CASSWEFSSSYNEQFF.